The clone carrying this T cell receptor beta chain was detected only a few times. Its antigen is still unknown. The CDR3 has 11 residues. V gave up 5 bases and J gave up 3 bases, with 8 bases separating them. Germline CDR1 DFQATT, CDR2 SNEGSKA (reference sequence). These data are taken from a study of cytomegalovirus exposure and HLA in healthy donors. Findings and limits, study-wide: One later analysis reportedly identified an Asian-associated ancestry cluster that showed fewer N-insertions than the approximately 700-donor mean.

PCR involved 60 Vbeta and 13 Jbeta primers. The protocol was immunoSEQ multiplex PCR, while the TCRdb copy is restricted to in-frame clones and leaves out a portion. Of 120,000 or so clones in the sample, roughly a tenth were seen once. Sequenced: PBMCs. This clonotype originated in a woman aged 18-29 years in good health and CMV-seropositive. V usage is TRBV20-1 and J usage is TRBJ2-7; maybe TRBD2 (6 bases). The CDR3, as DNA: TGCAGTGCTGGGGGGATCTACGAGCAGTACTTC. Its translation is CSAGGIYEQYF.